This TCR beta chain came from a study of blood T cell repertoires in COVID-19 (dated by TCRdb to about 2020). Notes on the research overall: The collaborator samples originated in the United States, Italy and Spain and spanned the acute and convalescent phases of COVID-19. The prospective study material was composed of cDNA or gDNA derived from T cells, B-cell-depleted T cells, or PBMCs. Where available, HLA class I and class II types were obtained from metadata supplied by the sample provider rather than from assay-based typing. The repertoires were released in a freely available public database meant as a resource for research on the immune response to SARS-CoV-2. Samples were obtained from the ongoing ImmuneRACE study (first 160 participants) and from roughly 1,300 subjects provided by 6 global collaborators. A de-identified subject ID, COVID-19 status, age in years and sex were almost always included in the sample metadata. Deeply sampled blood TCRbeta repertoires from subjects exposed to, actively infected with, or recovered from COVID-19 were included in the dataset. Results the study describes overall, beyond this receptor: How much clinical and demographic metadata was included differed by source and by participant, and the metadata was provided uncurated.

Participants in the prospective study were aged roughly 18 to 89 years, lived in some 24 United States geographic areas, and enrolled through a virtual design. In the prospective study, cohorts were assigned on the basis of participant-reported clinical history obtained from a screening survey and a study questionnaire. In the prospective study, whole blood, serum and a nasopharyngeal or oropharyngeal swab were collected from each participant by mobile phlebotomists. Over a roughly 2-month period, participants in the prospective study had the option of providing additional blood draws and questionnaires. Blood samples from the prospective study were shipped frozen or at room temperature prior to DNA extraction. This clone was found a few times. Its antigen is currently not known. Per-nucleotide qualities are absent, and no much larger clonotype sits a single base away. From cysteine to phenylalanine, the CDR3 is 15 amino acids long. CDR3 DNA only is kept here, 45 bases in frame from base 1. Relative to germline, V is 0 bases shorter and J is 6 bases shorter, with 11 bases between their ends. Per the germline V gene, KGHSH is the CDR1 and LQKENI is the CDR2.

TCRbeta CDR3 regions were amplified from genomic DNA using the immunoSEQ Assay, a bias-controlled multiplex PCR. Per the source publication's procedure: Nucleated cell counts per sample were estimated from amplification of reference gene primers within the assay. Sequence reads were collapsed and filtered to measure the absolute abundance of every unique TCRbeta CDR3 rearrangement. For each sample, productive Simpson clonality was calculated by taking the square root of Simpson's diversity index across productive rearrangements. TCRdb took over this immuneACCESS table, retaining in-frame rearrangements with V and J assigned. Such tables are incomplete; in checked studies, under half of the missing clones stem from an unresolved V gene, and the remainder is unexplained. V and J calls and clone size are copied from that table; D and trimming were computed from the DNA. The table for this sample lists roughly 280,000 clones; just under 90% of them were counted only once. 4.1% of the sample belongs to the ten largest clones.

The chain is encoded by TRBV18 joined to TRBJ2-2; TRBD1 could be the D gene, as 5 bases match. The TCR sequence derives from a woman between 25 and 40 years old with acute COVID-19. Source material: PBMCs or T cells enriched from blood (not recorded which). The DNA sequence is TGTGCCAGCTCACCACCCTCCCCAGGGCCCGGGGAGCTGTTTTTT. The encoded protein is CASSPPSPGPGELFF.